The rows below give T cell receptor beta chains drawn from one sample of a study of patients and donors after allogeneic stem cell transplantation. TCRdb passed the RT-PCR reads through MiXCR, listing each CDR3 protein once. The sample shows 70,000 or so distinct CDR3 sequences, around 27% of them seen only once. The sequencing sample was made of blood, either unsorted or a sorted T cell fraction (not recorded which). Source of these receptors: a human donor who was either an allogeneic HSCT recipient or a stem cell or donor lymphocyte infusion donor (not recorded which). It is not recorded whose cells these are; they may come from a transplant donor. Both conserved end residues are part of each CDR3. The order of the fields is V gene, J gene, clone size, D gene, CDR3 protein, CDR3 DNA. A D gene is named only where the DNA matches it firmly. Size is omitted from some rows. Given values are once, few, many or a class for expanded clones.

>TRBV5-1|TRBJ2-5|few|-
CASSLNYLGGTETQYF
TGCGCCAGCAGCTTAAATTATCTCGGGGGCACGGAGACCCAGTACTTC
>TRBV19|TRBJ1-1|many|-
CASSKQGPNTEAFF
TGTGCCAGTAGTAAACAGGGCCCGAACACTGAAGCTTTCTTT
>TRBV7-2|TRBJ2-3|-|-
CASSLAASSVSTDTQYF
TGTGCCAGCAGCTTAGCCGCTAGCAGCGTGTCCACAGATACGCAGTATTTT
>TRBV6-2/TRBV6-3|TRBJ2-3|-|TRBD2
CASRPLAGDREDTQYF
TGTGCCAGCAGGCCGCTAGCGGGAGACAGGGAAGATACGCAGTATTTT
>TRBV25-1|TRBJ2-1|few|-
CASSEAPNLYNEQFF
TGTGCCAGCAGTGAGGCCCCCAACCTTTACAATGAGCAGTTCTTC
>TRBV7-9|TRBJ1-5|-|-
CASSLALDMTLSNQPQHF
TGTGCCAGCAGCTTAGCTCTTGACATGACCCTTAGCAATCAGCCCCAGCATTTT
>TRBV5-1|TRBJ2-7|-|-
CASSSRTGSYEQYF
TGCGCCAGCAGCAGCCGTACAGGGAGCTACGAGCAGTACTTC
>TRBV20-1|TRBJ2-1|-|TRBD2
CSARAGDNEQFF
TGCAGTGCTCGAGCGGGGGACAATGAGCAGTTCTTC
>TRBV27|TRBJ2-1|-|-
CASSLFWTASYNEQFF
TGTGCCAGCAGTTTATTCTGGACAGCCTCCTACAATGAGCAGTTCTTC
>TRBV4-1|TRBJ2-4|few|-
CASSPSFRIDVRNIQYF
TGCGCCAGCAGCCCAAGCTTCAGGATTGATGTTAGGAACATTCAGTACTTC
>TRBV7-9|TRBJ1-1|few|-
CASTSAADTEAFF
TGTGCCAGCACCTCCGCTGCCGACACTGAAGCTTTCTTT
>TRBV21-1|TRBJ2-2|-|-
CASSKADREAGELFF
TGTGCCAGCAGCAAAGCGGACAGGGAAGCCGGGGAGCTGTTTTTT
>TRBV4-3|TRBJ2-5|few|-
CASSQTGSETQYF
TGCGCCAGCAGCCAGACGGGATCCGAGACCCAGTACTTC
>TRBV11-2|TRBJ1-2|few|-
CASSSSRDERGYTF
TGTGCCAGCAGCTCGAGCCGGGACGAGAGAGGCTACACCTTC
>TRBV11-2|TRBJ1-6|many|-
CASSSRGRLIPLHF
TGTGCCAGCAGCTCCCGGGGGAGGCTCATACCCCTCCACTTT
>TRBV24-1|TRBJ1-2|-|-
CATSDTGTVYGYTF
TGTGCCACCAGTGATACCGGGACGGTCTATGGCTACACCTTC
>TRBV2|TRBJ2-1|few|-
CASSEDSSYNEQFF
TGTGCCAGCAGTGAAGACTCCTCCTACAATGAGCAGTTCTTC
>TRBV13|TRBJ2-7|-|-
CASSLAGFEQYF
TGTGCCAGCAGCTTAGCGGGCTTCGAGCAGTACTTC
>TRBV6-2/TRBV6-3|TRBJ1-6|few|-
CASSYTGGRGSPLHF
TGTGCCAGCAGTTACACCGGGGGCCGAGGGTCACCCCTCCACTTT
>TRBV5-1|TRBJ2-1|-|TRBD2
CASSFLAGSYNEQFF
TGCGCCAGCAGCTTTCTAGCGGGGAGCTACAATGAGCAGTTCTTC
>TRBV6-5|TRBJ2-7|-|-
CASSTVGPYEQYF
TGTGCCAGCAGCACGGTTGGGCCCTACGAGCAGTACTTC
>TRBV6-2/TRBV6-3|TRBJ1-1|few|-
CASRWSGLAEAFF
TGTGCCAGCCGGTGGTCCGGATTGGCTGAAGCTTTCTTT
>TRBV24-1|TRBJ2-1|-|-
CATSPGREFYNEQFF
TGTGCCACCAGTCCGGGACGTGAGTTCTACAATGAGCAGTTCTTC
>TRBV4-3|TRBJ2-1|-|-
CASSQGPRGGFYEQFF
TGCGCCAGCAGCCAAGGCCCCAGGGGGGGGTTTTATGAGCAGTTCTTC
>TRBV19|TRBJ2-3|once|-
CASTRQSRTDTQYF
TGTGCCAGTACCAGACAGAGTCGCACAGATACGCAGTATTTT
>TRBV5-5|TRBJ2-7|-|TRBD2
CASRRGSPSGSLEEQYF
TGTGCCAGCAGGAGGGGTTCCCCTAGCGGGAGTCTTGAGGAGCAGTACTTC
>TRBV20-1|TRBJ2-3|few|TRBD2
CSAGTSGVSTDTQYF
TGCAGTGCTGGAACTAGCGGGGTTTCAACAGATACGCAGTATTTT
>TRBV4-2|TRBJ2-1|-|TRBD2
CASSQEIAGGYNEQFF
TGTGCCAGCAGCCAAGAAATAGCGGGAGGCTACAATGAGCAGTTCTTC
>TRBV5-5|TRBJ2-7|-|-
CASSFTGSSYEQYF
TGTGCCAGCAGCTTTACAGGGAGCTCCTACGAGCAGTACTTC
>TRBV29-1|TRBJ2-1|-|TRBD2
CSVGGTPGNGGGREFF
TGCAGCGTTGGGGGAACCCCAGGCAACGGGGGTGGGAGGGAGTTCTTC
>TRBV20-1|TRBJ2-3|few|-
CSASWFTQYF
TGCAGTGCTAGTTGGTTTACGCAGTATTTT
>TRBV5-1|TRBJ1-4|few|TRBD1
CASSSARTGHEKLFF
TGCGCCAGCAGCTCCGCGAGGACAGGGCACGAAAAACTGTTTTTT
>TRBV25-1|TRBJ2-2|few|-
CASNDWETGELFF
TGTGCCAGCAACGACTGGGAGACCGGGGAGCTGTTTTTT
>TRBV10-3|TRBJ2-2|-|-
CAIRRTQEVSGELFF
TGTGCCATCAGGAGGACTCAGGAGGTCTCCGGGGAGCTGTTTTTT
>TRBV5-1|TRBJ2-7|-|-
CASSGYRDSYEQYF
TGCGCCAGCAGCGGCTACAGGGATTCCTACGAGCAGTACTTC
>TRBV24-1|TRBJ2-2|once|TRBD1
CATSDPTGGGTGELFF
TGTGCCACCAGTGACCCCACAGGGGGTGGCACCGGGGAGCTGTTTTTT
>TRBV5-6|TRBJ2-7|-|-
CASSLDPISYEQYF
TGTGCCAGCAGCTTGGACCCGATCTCCTACGAGCAGTACTTC
>TRBV14|TRBJ1-1|-|-
CASSPPGVKWNTEAFF
TGTGCCAGCAGCCCCCCGGGGGTCAAATGGAACACTGAAGCTTTCTTT
>TRBV20-1|TRBJ2-1|-|TRBD2
CSARDSAGGPNEQFF
TGCAGTGCTAGAGATTCGGCGGGAGGGCCTAATGAGCAGTTCTTC